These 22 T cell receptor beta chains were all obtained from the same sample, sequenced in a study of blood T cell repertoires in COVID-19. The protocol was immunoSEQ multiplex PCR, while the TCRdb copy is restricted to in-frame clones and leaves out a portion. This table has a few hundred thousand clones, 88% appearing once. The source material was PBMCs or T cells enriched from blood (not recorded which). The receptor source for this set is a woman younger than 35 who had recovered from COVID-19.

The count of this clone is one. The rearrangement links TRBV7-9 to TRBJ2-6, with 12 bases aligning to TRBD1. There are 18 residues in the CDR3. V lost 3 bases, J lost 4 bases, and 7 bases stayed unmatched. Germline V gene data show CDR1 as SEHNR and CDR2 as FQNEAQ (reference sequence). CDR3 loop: CASSFGGTGGFGANVLTF. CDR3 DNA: TGTGCCAGCAGCTTCGGCGGGACAGGGGGCTTCGGGGCCAACGTCCTGACTTTC.

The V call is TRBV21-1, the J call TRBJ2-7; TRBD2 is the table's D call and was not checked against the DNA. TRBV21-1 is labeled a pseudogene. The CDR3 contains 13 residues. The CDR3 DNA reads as TGTGCCAGCAGCAAAGACGGGTCCTACGAGCAGTACTTC. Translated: CASSKDGSYEQYF.

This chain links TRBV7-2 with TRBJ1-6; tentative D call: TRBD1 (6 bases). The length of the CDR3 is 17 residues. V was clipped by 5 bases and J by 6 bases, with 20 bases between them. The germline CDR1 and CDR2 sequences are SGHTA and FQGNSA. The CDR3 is CASSLRGGQGSNSPLHF. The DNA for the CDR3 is TGTGCCAGCAGCCTCCGGGGAGGGCAGGGGAGTAATTCACCCCTCCACTTT.

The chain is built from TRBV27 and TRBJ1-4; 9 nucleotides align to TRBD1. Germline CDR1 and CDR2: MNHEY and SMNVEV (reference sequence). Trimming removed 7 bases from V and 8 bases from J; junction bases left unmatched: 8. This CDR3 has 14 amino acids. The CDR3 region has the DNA TGTGCCAGCACAACAGGGGGCTTCGGGGAAAAACTGTTTTTT. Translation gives CASTTGGFGEKLFF.

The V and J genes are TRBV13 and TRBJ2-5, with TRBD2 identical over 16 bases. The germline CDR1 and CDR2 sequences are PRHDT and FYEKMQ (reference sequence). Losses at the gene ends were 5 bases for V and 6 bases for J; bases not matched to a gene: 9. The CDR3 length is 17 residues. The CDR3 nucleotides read TGTGCCAGCAGCATCCCCGGGACTAGCGGGGGGGAGAAGACCCAGTACTTC. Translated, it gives CASSIPGTSGGEKTQYF.

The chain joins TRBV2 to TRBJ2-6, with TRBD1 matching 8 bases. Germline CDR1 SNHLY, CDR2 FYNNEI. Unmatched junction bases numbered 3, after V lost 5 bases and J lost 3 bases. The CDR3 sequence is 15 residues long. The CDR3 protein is CASSPGTGGANVLTF. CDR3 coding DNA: TGTGCCAGCAGTCCCGGGACAGGTGGGGCCAACGTCCTGACTTTC.

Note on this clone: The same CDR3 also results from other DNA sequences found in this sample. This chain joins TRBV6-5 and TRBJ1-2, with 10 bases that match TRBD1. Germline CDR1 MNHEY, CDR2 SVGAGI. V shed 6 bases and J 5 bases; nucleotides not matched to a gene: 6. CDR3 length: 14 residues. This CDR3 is CASSRGQGGYGYTF. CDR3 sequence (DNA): TGTGCCAGCAGCAGAGGACAGGGGGGTTATGGCTACACCTTC.

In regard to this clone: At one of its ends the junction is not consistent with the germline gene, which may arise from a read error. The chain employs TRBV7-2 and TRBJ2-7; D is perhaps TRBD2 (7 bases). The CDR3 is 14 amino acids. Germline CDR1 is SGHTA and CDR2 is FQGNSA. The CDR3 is CASLTPGGGYGKAF. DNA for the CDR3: TGTGCCAGCTTAACCCCGGGGGGCGGGTACGGAAAGGCGTTC.

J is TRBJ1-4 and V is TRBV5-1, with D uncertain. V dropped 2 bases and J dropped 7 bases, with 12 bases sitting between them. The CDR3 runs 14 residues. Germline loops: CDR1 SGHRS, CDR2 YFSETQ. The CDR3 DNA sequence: TGCGCCAGCAGCTTACAACAGTTAAGTGAAAAACTGTTTTTT. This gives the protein CASSLQQLSEKLFF.

The CDR3 nucleotides are TGTGCCAGCAGCACAGAGCCGGGGGTCCACGAGCAGTACTTC. It translates to CASSTEPGVHEQYF. V gene TRBV21-1 combines with J gene TRBJ2-7; the table names TRBD2, a call not compared with the DNA. TRBV21-1 constitutes a pseudogene. This CDR3 has 14 amino acids.

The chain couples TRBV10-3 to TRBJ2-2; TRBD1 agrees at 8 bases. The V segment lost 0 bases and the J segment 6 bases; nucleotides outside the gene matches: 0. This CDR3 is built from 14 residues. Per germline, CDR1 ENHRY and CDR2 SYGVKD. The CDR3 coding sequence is TGTGCCATCAGTGAGTCGACAGGGGCCGGGGAGCTGTTTTTT. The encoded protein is CAISESTGAGELFF.

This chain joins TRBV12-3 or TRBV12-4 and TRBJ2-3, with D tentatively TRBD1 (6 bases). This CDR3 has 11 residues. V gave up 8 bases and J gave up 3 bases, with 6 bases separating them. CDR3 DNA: TGTGCCAGCGGACAGACAGATACGCAGTATTTT. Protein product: CASGQTDTQYF.

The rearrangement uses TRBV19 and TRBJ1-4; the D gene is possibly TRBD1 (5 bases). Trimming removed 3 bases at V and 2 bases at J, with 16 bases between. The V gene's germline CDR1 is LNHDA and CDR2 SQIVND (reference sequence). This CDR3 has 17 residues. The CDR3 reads CASSIRWRGMTNEKLFF. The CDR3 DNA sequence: TGTGCCAGTAGTATCCGGTGGAGGGGTATGACTAATGAAAAACTGTTTTTT.

The chain's CDR3 is CASSPGDRVGNQPQHF. DNA for the CDR3: TGTGCCAGCAGCCCCGGGGACAGGGTGGGTAATCAGCCCCAGCATTTT. This chain links TRBV7-2 with TRBJ1-5; 9 bases agree with TRBD1. CDR1 SGHTA and CDR2 FQGNSA come from the germline V gene. The junction had 9 bases not matched to a gene; V was cut back by 5 bases and J by 4 bases. The CDR3 runs 16 residues.

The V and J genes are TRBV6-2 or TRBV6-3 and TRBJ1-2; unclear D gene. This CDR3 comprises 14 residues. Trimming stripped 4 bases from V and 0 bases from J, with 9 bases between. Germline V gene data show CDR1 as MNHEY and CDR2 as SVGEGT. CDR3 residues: CASSLGLANYGYTF. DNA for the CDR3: TGTGCCAGCAGTTTGGGCTTAGCTAACTATGGCTACACCTTC.

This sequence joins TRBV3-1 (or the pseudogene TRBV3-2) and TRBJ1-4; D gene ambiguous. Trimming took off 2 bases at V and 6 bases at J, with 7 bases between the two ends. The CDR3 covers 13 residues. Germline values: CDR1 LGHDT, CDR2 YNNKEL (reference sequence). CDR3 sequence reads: CASSQQRYEKLFF. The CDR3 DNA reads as TGTGCCAGCAGCCAACAACGGTATGAAAAACTGTTTTTT.

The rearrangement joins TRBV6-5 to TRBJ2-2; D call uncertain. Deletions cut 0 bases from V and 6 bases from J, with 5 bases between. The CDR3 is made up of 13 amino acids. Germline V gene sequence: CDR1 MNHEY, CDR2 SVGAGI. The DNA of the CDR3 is TGTGCCAGCAGTTACTCCTCCCCCGGGGAGCTGTTTTTT. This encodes CASSYSSPGELFF.

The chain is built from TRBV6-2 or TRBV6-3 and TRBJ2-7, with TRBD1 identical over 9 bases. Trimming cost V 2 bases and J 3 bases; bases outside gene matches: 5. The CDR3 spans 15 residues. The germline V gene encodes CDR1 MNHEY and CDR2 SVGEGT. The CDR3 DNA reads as TGTGCCAGCAGTTACGGAGGGACAGGGAACTACGAGCAGTACTTC. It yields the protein CASSYGGTGNYEQYF.

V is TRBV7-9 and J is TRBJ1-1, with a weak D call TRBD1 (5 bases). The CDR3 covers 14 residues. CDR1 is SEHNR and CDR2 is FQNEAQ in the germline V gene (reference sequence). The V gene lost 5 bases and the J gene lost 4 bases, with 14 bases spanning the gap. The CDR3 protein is CASSPVAGVTEAFF. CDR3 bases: TGTGCCAGCAGCCCGGTGGCGGGGGTCACTGAAGCTTTCTTT.

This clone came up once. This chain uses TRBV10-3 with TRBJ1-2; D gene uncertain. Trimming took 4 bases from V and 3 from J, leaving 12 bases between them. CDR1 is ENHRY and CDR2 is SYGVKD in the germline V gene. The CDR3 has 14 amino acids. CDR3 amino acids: CAISGEPGDYGYTF. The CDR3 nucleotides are TGTGCCATCAGTGGGGAGCCCGGGGACTATGGCTACACCTTC.

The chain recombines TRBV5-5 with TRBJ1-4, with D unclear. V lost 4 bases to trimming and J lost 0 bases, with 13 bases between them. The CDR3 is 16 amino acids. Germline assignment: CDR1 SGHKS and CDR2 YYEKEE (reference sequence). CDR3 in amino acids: CASSPTTSATNEKLFF. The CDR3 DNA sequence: TGTGCCAGCAGCCCGACAACCAGTGCAACTAATGAAAAACTGTTTTTT.

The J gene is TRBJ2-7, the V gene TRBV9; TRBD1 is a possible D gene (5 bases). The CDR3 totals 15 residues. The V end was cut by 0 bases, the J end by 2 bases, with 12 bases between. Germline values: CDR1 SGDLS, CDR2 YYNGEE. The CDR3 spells CASSVGGQRAYEQYF. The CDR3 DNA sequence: TGTGCCAGCAGCGTAGGTGGACAACGAGCCTACGAGCAGTACTTC.